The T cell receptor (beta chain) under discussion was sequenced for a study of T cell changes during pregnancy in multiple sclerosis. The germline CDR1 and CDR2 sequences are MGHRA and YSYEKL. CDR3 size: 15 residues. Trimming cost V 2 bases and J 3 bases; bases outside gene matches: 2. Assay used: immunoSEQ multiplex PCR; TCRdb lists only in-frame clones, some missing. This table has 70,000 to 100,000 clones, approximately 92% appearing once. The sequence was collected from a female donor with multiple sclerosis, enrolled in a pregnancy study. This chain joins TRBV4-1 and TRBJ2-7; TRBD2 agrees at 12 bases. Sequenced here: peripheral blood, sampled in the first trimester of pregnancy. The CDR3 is CASSQTTSGGYEQYF. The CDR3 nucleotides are TGCGCCAGCAGCCAAACGACTAGCGGGGGCTACGAGCAGTACTTC.